The sequence of this TCR beta chain was determined in a study of blood T cell repertoires in COVID-19. Trimming removed 6 bases from V and 2 bases from J; junction bases left unmatched: 17. This CDR3 has 18 amino acids. Germline V gene sequence: CDR1 MDHEN, CDR2 SYDVKM. The method was immunoSEQ multiplex PCR; TCRdb's version includes in-frame clones alone and lacks a portion of them. Here the sample spans about 200,000 clones, more than 70% being singletons. This chain connects TRBV28 to TRBJ2-3; 7 nucleotides match TRBD2. The receptor was derived from a man in his late teens or twenties with active or convalescent COVID-19. Specimen: peripheral blood. The DNA of the CDR3 is TGTGCCAGCAGCCGCACCACCCAACTAGCGCCTTACACAGATACGCAGTATTTT. It specifies CASSRTTQLAPYTDTQYF.